This is a list of T cell receptor beta chains from one sample in a study of neurological immune-mediated disorders. TCRdb analysed the 5' RACE reads with MiXCR anew, one entry per CDR3 protein. The sample carries 50,000 or so distinct CDR3 sequences, 10% to 13% recorded once. Sequencing was performed on PBMCs. These TCRs come from a woman aged 40 to 50 with HTLV-1-associated myelopathy (HAM/TSP). CDR3s include the opening cysteine and the closing phenylalanine or tryptophan.

V gene	CDR3 length	J gene	CDR3 protein
TRBV6-5	15	TRBJ2-2	CASSYRQGDTGELFF
TRBV12-3/TRBV12-4	15	TRBJ1-3	CASRIDRGRGNTIYF
TRBV30	13	TRBJ1-1	CAWSGQGGTEAFF
TRBV20-1	16	TRBJ1-2	CSASMGDKTPNYGYTF
TRBV6-5	19	TRBJ2-7	CASSYSRQGSRIGSYEQYF
TRBV10-3	12	TRBJ2-3	CAISDRVDTQYF
TRBV12-3/TRBV12-4	15	TRBJ1-1	CASSLGKRGGTEAFF
TRBV6-5	13	TRBJ1-1	CASSPGTGRTAFF
TRBV4-3	12	TRBJ2-1	CASSHFTNEQFF
TRBV6-6	17	TRBJ2-6	CASASGQGANGANVPTF
TRBV7-2	18	TRBJ2-3	CASSSRGDLAGGKDTQYF
TRBV5-1	16	TRBJ2-2	CASSIGLAGGPGELFF
TRBV4-1	15	TRBJ1-5	CASSLLLGVRQPQHF
TRBV5-5	13	TRBJ1-4	CASRADRLEKLFF
TRBV5-1	17	TRBJ2-3	CASSTSLLAGSTDTQYF
TRBV6-6	13	TRBJ2-5	CASQLAGVETQYF
TRBV5-8	15	TRBJ2-1	CASTTGQFSYNEQFF
TRBV7-2	13	TRBJ2-5	CASSLPSQETQYF
TRBV11-2	13	TRBJ1-5	CATAGHSNQPQHF
TRBV10-3	14	TRBJ2-7	CAISKDRGLGEQYF
TRBV4-3	15	TRBJ1-1	CASSYQWVMNTEAFF
TRBV7-2	14	TRBJ2-7	CASSPHHPSNEQYF
TRBV20-1	14	TRBJ2-3	CSATPRDRSVTQYF
TRBV29-1	18	TRBJ2-1	CSVELGAGTGMNFGEQFF
TRBV3-1	14	TRBJ1-5	CASSPGQGSQPQNF
TRBV5-5	14	TRBJ1-1	CASSSGGGNTEAFF
TRBV12-3/TRBV12-4	13	TRBJ1-5	CASSLGYDQPQHF
TRBV5-6	15	TRBJ1-2	CASSFCDRTNYGYTF
TRBV19	13	TRBJ2-3	CASSRGGRDTQYF
TRBV2	13	TRBJ2-3	CASRGQVTDTQYF
TRBV6-5	15	TRBJ2-7	CASRGRFGAASGQYF
TRBV4-1	12	TRBJ1-6	CASSQDSDILHF
TRBV12-3/TRBV12-4	14	TRBJ2-3	CASSRPGRGDTQYF
TRBV7-2	15	TRBJ1-2	CASSYAEGGSRGYTF
TRBV5-1	15	TRBJ2-5	CASSLAGFSGETQYF